Below, 20 T cell receptor beta chains from the same sample are listed, as sequenced in a study of T cell changes during pregnancy in multiple sclerosis. Measured with immunoSEQ multiplex PCR; TCRdb has only the in-frame clones, and not every one. The repertoire includes roughly 72,000 clones, just over 90% of them detected once, and around 0.22% sits in the top ten. Sequenced here: CD4+ T cells from peripheral blood mononuclear cells, sampled before pregnancy. Source of these receptors: a female donor with multiple sclerosis, enrolled in a pregnancy study.

The chain combines TRBV2 with TRBJ1-2; D ambiguous. The CDR3 covers 12 residues. The germline CDR1 and CDR2 sequences are SNHLY and FYNNEI. V shed 3 bases and J shed 6 bases, with 8 bases lying between them. DNA for the CDR3: TGTGCCAGCAGTGACTCAGAGGATGGCTACACCTTC. Its translation: CASSDSEDGYTF.

Here the CDR3 reads CAWSIRGGINYEQYF. The CDR3 coding sequence is TGTGCCTGGAGTATCCGCGGCGGGATCAACTACGAGCAGTACTTC. The gene calls are TRBV30 and TRBJ2-7, with D maybe TRBD2 (6 bases). The CDR3 runs to 15 residues. The V and J ends lost 2 bases and 3 bases respectively, with 17 bases between them. Germline V gene lookup returns CDR1 GTSNPN and CDR2 SVGIG (reference sequence).

The V gene is TRBV18, the J gene TRBJ2-7; 12 nucleotides align to TRBD2. This CDR3 has 15 residues. Germline V gene lookup returns CDR1 KGHSH and CDR2 LQKENI. V lost 3 bases, J lost 3 bases, and 3 bases stayed unmatched. For the CDR3, the DNA is TGTGCCAGCTCACCTTCGACTAGCGGGAGCTACGAGCAGTACTTC. This encodes CASSPSTSGSYEQYF.

The rearrangement joins TRBV5-6 to TRBJ1-6; D possibly corresponds to TRBD1 (6 bases). The CDR3 totals 13 residues. Germline V lookup: CDR1 SGHDT, CDR2 YYEEEE. The V gene lost 0 bases and the J gene lost 10 bases, with 8 bases spanning the gap. CDR3 in DNA: TGTGCCAGCAGCTTGGGGGGGCGGTCACCCCTCCACTTT. It is translated as CASSLGGRSPLHF. The whole variable domain, remainder taken from reference TRBV5-6 and TRBJ1-6, is DAGVTQSPTHLIKTRGQQVTLRCSPKSGHDTVSWYQQALGQGPQFIFQYYEEEERQRGNFPDRFSGHQFPNYSSELNVNALLLGDSALYLCASSLGGRSPLHFGNGTRLTVT.

V is TRBV11-2 and J is TRBJ2-5; TRBD2 aligns across 7 bases. J lost 5 bases, V lost 3 bases, and 9 bases had no gene match. CDR3 length equals 15 residues. Germline V gives CDR1 SGHAT, CDR2 FQNNGV. CDR3 sequence (DNA): TGTGCCAGCAGCTTGGCCGCGGGGGTACGGGAGACCCAGTACTTC. This gives the protein CASSLAAGVRETQYF.

The V call is TRBV9, the J call TRBJ1-3; 7 bases map to TRBD1. The CDR3 has 16 amino acids. V was clipped by 3 bases and J by 0 bases; unmatched bases: 6. Germline V gene lookup returns CDR1 SGDLS and CDR2 YYNGEE. The CDR3 DNA reads TGTGCCAGCAGCGCCCTACAGGGGAGCTCTGGAAACACCATATATTTT. Its protein is CASSALQGSSGNTIYF.

This clone was observed a handful of times. This chain joins TRBV27 and TRBJ1-2; D may be TRBD1 (5 bases). The CDR3 runs to 13 residues. Per the germline V gene, CDR1 is MNHEY and CDR2 is SMNVEV (reference sequence). V lost 8 bases to trimming and J lost 4 bases, with 14 bases between them. The CDR3 reads CASGSTAFYGYTF. The CDR3 nucleotides read TGTGCCAGCGGCTCGACAGCCTTCTATGGCTACACCTTC.

This clone appeared a few times. The CDR3 DNA follows: TGTGCCAGCAGTGGGTGGGGGGAACCTGAAGCTTTCTTT. Translated: CASSGWGEPEAFF. The chain has TRBV27 and TRBJ1-1; possible D gene TRBD1, 5 bases. There are 13 residues in the CDR3. The ends were cut back, 5 bases at V and 6 bases at J, with 13 bases in the middle. The germline gives CDR1 MNHEY, CDR2 SMNVEV (reference sequence).

The V and J genes are TRBV10-2 and TRBJ2-7; 8 bases agree with TRBD2. CDR3 size: 14 residues. The junction had 3 bases not matched to a gene; V was cut back by 3 bases and J by 2 bases. Germline loops: CDR1 WSHSY, CDR2 SAAADI. CDR3 amino acids: CASSEISGTYEQYF. CDR3 bases: TGCGCCAGCAGTGAAATTAGCGGGACCTACGAGCAGTACTTC.

This chain links TRBV9 with TRBJ1-1; tentative D call: TRBD1 (5 bases). Germline V gene sequence: CDR1 SGDLS, CDR2 YYNGEE. V was trimmed by 2 bases and J by 2 bases, leaving 10 bases between them. The length of the CDR3 is 14 residues. The CDR3: CASSVAGGNTEAFF. CDR3 DNA sequence: TGTGCCAGCAGCGTGGCGGGGGGAAACACTGAAGCTTTCTTT.

This sequence joins TRBV7-9 and TRBJ2-1; maybe TRBD1 (5 bases). The germline V and J ends were trimmed by 6 bases and 8 bases, with 14 bases remaining between them. The CDR3 extends over 13 amino acids. CDR1 SEHNR and CDR2 FQNEAQ come from the germline V gene (reference sequence). CDR3 sequence reads: CASRLQGTDEQFF. Written as DNA, the CDR3 is TGTGCCAGCAGACTCCAGGGTACGGATGAGCAGTTCTTC.

The chain recombines TRBV11-2 with TRBJ2-5, with TRBD2 as a possible D gene (6 bases). The germline V gene encodes CDR1 SGHAT and CDR2 FQNNGV. This CDR3 is 17 amino acids long. Trimming left V 4 bases short and J 3 bases short, with 21 bases between. CDR3 amino acids: CASSSLRGSGWEETQYF. CDR3 bases: TGTGCCAGCAGCTCCCTCCGGGGTAGCGGCTGGGAAGAGACCCAGTACTTC. The variable domain in full, completed from reference TRBV11-2 and TRBJ2-5, reads EAGVAQSPRYKIIEKRQSVAFWCNPISGHATLYWYQQILGQGPKLLIQFQNNGVVDDSQLPKDRFSAERLKGVDSTLKIQPAKLEDSAVYLCASSSLRGSGWEETQYFGPGTRLLVL.

This rearrangement joins TRBV18 to TRBJ2-3, with 12 bases lining up with TRBD2. Germline V gene lookup returns CDR1 KGHSH and CDR2 LQKENI. CDR3 size: 16 residues. Trimming removed 2 bases from V and 4 bases from J; junction bases left unmatched: 4. The CDR3: CASSPDRLAGADTQYF. The CDR3 DNA sequence: TGTGCCAGCTCACCAGACCGACTAGCGGGAGCAGATACGCAGTATTTT.

This chain joins TRBV9 and TRBJ2-1, with a tentative D call TRBD2 (5 bases). The V end was cut by 3 bases, the J end by 2 bases, with 12 bases between. In germline, CDR1 is SGDLS, CDR2 YYNGEE. The length of the CDR3 is 15 residues. The CDR3 region has the DNA TGTGCCAGCAGCGCCAGAGCGGCAACCTACAATGAGCAGTTCTTC. It is translated as CASSARAATYNEQFF.

This chain joins TRBV10-3 and TRBJ2-3; D is ambiguous. This CDR3 has 14 amino acids. V was cut by 8 bases and J by 2 bases, with 14 bases left in between. CDR1 ENHRY and CDR2 SYGVKD come from the germline V gene. The CDR3 spells CAIRYSDNTDTQYF. CDR3 DNA: TGTGCCATCCGGTATTCTGACAACACAGATACGCAGTATTTT.

The rearrangement links TRBV19 to TRBJ2-1; TRBD2 matches at 7 bases. Germline V gene data show CDR1 as LNHDA and CDR2 as SQIVND (reference sequence). This CDR3 spans 13 amino acids. Germline trimming cut 7 bases from V and 4 bases from J; bases unmatched to any gene: 4. The CDR3 region has the DNA TGTGCCAGTACAAGCGGGATTTACAATGAGCAGTTCTTC. Its protein is CASTSGIYNEQFF.

The rearrangement uses TRBV19 and TRBJ1-4, with 7 bases lining up with TRBD1. The CDR3 has 16 residues. V was pared by 6 bases and J by 4 bases, with 11 bases of the junction left unmatched. Germline V CDR1 and CDR2: LNHDA, SQIVND (reference sequence). The CDR3 reads CASRARSTGYNEKLFF. The CDR3 bases are TGTGCCAGTAGAGCCCGCTCGACAGGGTATAATGAAAAACTGTTTTTT.

The DNA of the CDR3 is TGTGCCAGCAGTACTCGACTAGCGGGAGGGAACACCGGGGAGCTGTTTTTT. Protein product: CASSTRLAGGNTGELFF. The V call is TRBV27, the J call TRBJ2-2; TRBD2 matches 13 bases. Germline assignment: CDR1 MNHEY and CDR2 SMNVEV (reference sequence). Germline trimming cut 5 bases from V and 1 base from J; bases unmatched to any gene: 4. The CDR3 extends over 17 amino acids.

The chain couples TRBV4-1 to TRBJ2-7, with TRBD2 matching over 11 bases. Germline values: CDR1 MGHRA, CDR2 YSYEKL. V lost 4 bases, J lost 3 bases, and 14 bases stayed unmatched. This CDR3 is 18 amino acids long. The DNA for the CDR3 is TGCGCCAGCAGCCCTATGCCGCTAGCGGGAGGCACTATCTACGAGCAGTACTTC. Its translation is CASSPMPLAGGTIYEQYF.

The rearrangement links TRBV28 to TRBJ2-1; D gene unclear. The CDR3 loop spans 13 amino acids. The V gene's germline CDR1 is MDHEN and CDR2 SYDVKM. Trimming took off 8 bases at V and 2 bases at J, with 10 bases between the two ends. CDR3 bases: TGTGCCAGCTCCAGGAAACCCTACAATGAGCAGTTCTTC. Translation gives CASSRKPYNEQFF.